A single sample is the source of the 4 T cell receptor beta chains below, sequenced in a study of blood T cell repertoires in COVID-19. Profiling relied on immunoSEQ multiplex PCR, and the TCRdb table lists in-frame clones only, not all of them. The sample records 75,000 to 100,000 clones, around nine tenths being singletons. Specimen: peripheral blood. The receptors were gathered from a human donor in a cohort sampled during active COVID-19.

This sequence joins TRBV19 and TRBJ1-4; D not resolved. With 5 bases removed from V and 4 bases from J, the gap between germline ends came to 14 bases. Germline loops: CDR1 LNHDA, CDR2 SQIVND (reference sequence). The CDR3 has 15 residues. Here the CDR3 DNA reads TGTGCCAGTAGTCCCCGGAGAGGCCGTAATGAAAAACTGTTTTTT. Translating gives CASSPRRGRNEKLFF.

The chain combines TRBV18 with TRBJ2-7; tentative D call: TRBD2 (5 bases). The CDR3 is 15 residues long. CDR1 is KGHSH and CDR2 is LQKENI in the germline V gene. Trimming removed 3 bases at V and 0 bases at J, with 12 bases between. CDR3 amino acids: CASSPSEIFSYEQYF. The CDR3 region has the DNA TGTGCCAGCTCACCTAGCGAGATCTTCTCCTACGAGCAGTACTTC.

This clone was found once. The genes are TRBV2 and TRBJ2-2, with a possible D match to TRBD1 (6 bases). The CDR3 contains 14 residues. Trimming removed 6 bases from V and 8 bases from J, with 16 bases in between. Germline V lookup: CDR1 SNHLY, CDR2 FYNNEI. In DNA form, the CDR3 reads TGTGCCAGCAGCTCCGAAGGGGGAACAGGGGAGCTGTTTTTT. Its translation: CASSSEGGTGELFF. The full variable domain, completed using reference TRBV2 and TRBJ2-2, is EPEVTQTPSHQVTQMGQEVILRCVPISNHLYFYWYRQILGQKVEFLVSFYNNEISEKSEIFDDQFSVERPDGSNFTLKIRSTKLEDSAMYFCASSSEGGTGELFFGEGSRLTVL.

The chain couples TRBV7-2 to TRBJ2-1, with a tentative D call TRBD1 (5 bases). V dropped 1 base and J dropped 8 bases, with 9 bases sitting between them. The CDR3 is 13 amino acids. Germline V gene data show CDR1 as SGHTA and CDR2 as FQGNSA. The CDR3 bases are TGTGCCAGCAGCTTAGTCAGGGCCCATGAGCAGTTCTTC. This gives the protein CASSLVRAHEQFF.